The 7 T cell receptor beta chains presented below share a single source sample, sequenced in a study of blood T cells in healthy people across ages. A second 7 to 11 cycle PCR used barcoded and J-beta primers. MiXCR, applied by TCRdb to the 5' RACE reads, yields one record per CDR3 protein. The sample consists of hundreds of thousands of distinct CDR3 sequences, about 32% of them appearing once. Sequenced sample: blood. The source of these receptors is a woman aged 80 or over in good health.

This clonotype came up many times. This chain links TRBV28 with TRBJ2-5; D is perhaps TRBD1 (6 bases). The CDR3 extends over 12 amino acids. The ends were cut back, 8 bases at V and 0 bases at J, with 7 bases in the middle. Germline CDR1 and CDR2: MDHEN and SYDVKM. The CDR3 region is CASWDNQETQYF. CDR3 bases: TGTGCCAGCTGGGACAACCAAGAGACCCAGTACTTC.

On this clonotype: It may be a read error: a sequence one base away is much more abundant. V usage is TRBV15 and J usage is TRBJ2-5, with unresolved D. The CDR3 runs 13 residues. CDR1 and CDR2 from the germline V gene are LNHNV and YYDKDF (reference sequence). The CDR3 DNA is TGTGCCACCAGCAGAAGCCCCCAAGAGGCCCAGTACTTC. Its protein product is CATSRSPQEAQYF.

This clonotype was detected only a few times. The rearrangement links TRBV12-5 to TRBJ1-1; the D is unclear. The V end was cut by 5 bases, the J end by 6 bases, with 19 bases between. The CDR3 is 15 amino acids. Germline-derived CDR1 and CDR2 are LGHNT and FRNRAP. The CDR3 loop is CASGPSFGGGPEAFF. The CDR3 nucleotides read TGTGCTAGTGGTCCATCATTTGGAGGAGGGCCTGAAGCTTTCTTT.

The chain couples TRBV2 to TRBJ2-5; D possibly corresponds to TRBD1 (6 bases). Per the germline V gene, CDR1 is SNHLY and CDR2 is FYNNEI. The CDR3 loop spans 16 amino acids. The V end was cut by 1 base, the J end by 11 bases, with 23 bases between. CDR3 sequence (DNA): TGTGCCAGCAGTGAAGGTCAGGGGATTCCCTACAATGAGCAGTACTTC. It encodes CASSEGQGIPYNEQYF.

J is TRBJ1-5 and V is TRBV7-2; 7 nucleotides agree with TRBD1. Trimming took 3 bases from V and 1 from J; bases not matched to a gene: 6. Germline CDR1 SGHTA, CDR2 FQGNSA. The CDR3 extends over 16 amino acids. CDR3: CASSFTGVGSNQPQHF. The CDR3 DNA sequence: TGTGCCAGCAGCTTTACAGGGGTGGGGAGCAATCAGCCCCAGCATTTT.

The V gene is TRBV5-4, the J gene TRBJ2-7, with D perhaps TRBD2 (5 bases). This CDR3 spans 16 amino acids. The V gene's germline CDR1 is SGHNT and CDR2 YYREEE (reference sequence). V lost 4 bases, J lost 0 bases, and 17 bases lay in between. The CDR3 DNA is TGTGCCAGCAGCCCCTCTCCAGCGGTGAGCTCCTACGAGCAGTACTTC. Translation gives CASSPSPAVSSYEQYF.

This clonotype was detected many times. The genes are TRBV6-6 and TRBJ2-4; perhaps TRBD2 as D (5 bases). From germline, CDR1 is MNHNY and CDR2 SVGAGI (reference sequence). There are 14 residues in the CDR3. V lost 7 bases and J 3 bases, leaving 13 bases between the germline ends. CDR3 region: CASMSGGSKNIQYF. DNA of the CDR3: TGTGCCAGCATGTCCGGAGGAAGCAAAAACATTCAGTACTTC.